The TCR beta chain under discussion was sequenced for a study of spatial heterogeneity in lung cancer. The wider study: Each time, sequencing found more beta-chain sequences than alpha-chain sequences. Matched bulk RNA-seq yielded a T cell module score, and TCR transcript counts in tumor regions correlated strongly with that score.

The CDR3 is 16 residues long. Germline lookup yields CDR1 LNHDA and CDR2 SQIVND (reference sequence). J was trimmed by 6 bases and V by 3 bases; bases with no gene match: 13. The time point here: sample taken at primary tumor resection. Researchers sequenced whole RNA taken from tumor, nontumor lung or frozen PBMC without sorting. TCRdb reanalysed the 5' RACE reads using MiXCR and keeps one entry per CDR3 protein. The sample records 5,500 to 9,000 distinct CDR3 sequences, about an eighth being singletons. Comment on this clonotype: Its cognate antigen is unknown. The size of this beta chain means little, since it is a stray read in a library made for alpha chains.

Study-level points and caveats: The estimate shows that only roughly 7% of tumor T cells were covered for alpha and around 13% for beta chains. Tracking of tumor mutation counts was seen in expanded intratumoral alpha and beta TCR counts.

The genes are TRBV19 and TRBJ2-7, with 8 bases that match TRBD2. This clonotype originated in a male donor with early-stage non-small cell lung cancer. Source: lung tumor tissue, taken at surgery. The chain's CDR3 is CASSMVPNGGVGEQYF. CDR3 bases: TGTGCCAGTAGTATGGTCCCCAACGGGGGGGTTGGCGAGCAGTACTTC.